The 6 T cell receptor beta chains reported below all come from one sample, sequenced in a study of shared clonotypes between healthy human individuals. Sequencing was performed with immunoSEQ multiplex PCR; in TCRdb, only in-frame clones are kept and a portion is missing. The table shows millions of clones, with 95% occurring only once. Sequencing was performed on naive CD4+ T cells sorted from blood. Subset given: CD45RA+ positively selected. These receptors were collected from a young man in good health.

CDR3 region: CASSETSSSGNTIYF. The CDR3 DNA sequence: TGTGCCAGCAGTGAGACATCTAGCTCTGGAAACACCATATATTTT. This rearrangement joins TRBV25-1 to TRBJ1-3; D unclear. Germline V lookup: CDR1 MGHDK, CDR2 SYGVNS. V was clipped by 3 bases and J by 0 bases, with 9 bases between them. The CDR3 has 15 amino acids.

The chain uses TRBV7-2 and TRBJ1-5, with a tentative D call TRBD1 (6 bases). The V end lost 2 bases, the J end lost 3 bases, and 8 bases lay between the germline ends. This CDR3 is 14 amino acids long. Germline V CDR1 and CDR2: SGHTA, FQGNSA. The CDR3 loop reads CASSLRGLNQPQHF. The CDR3 DNA reads TGTGCCAGCAGCTTACGGGGGCTCAATCAGCCCCAGCATTTT.

This clone has just one count. The genes are TRBV7-3 and TRBJ2-3, with 9 nucleotides matching TRBD2. Germline V gene data show CDR1 as SGHTA and CDR2 as FQGTGA. Trimming removed 5 bases from V and 1 base from J; junction bases left unmatched: 4. The length of the CDR3 is 15 residues. CDR3 in amino acids: CASSISGGGTDTQYF. The CDR3 DNA reads as TGTGCCAGCAGCATTAGCGGGGGTGGCACAGATACGCAGTATTTT.

The chain joins TRBV5-4 to TRBJ2-1; D remains unclear. The CDR3 extends over 13 amino acids. CDR1 SGHNT and CDR2 YYREEE come from the germline V gene (reference sequence). The germline V and J ends were trimmed by 0 bases and 5 bases, with 6 bases remaining between them. The CDR3 region is CASSLDSNNEQFF. In DNA form, the CDR3 reads TGTGCCAGCAGCTTGGACAGCAACAATGAGCAGTTCTTC.

The chain combines TRBV18 with TRBJ2-1, with TRBD2 matching 14 bases. This CDR3 spans 17 amino acids. Germline trimming cut 8 bases from V and 3 bases from J; bases unmatched to any gene: 9. CDR1 is KGHSH, CDR2 LQKENI, per germline. DNA of the CDR3: TGTGCCAGCCGAAAGACTAGCGGGGGGGCGCACTACAATGAGCAGTTCTTC. Protein sequence: CASRKTSGGAHYNEQFF.

The genes are TRBV5-1 and TRBJ2-3; possible D gene TRBD1, 5 bases. V was shortened by 5 bases and J by 2 bases, with 12 bases between the two germline ends. The germline V gene has CDR1 SGHRS and CDR2 YFSETQ. This CDR3 has 14 residues. The CDR3: CASRLSQDTDTQYF. The CDR3 DNA sequence: TGCGCCAGCAGATTGTCACAGGACACAGATACGCAGTATTTT.